Listed below are T cell receptor beta chains from one sample, sequenced in a study of Ad26.COV2.S vaccination and SARS-CoV-2 variants. The protocol was immunoSEQ multiplex PCR, while the TCRdb copy is restricted to in-frame clones and leaves out a portion. The data hold almost 400,000 clones, with 75% to 90% observed a single time. This sample comprised peripheral blood, obtained in a trial of Ad26.COV2.S vaccine versus placebo. All receptors come from a person between 18 and 65 years old who received the Ad26.COV2.S COVID-19 vaccine or a placebo. CDR3s include the opening cysteine and the closing phenylalanine or tryptophan. Each record gives: J gene, clone size, D gene, V gene, CDR3 DNA, CDR3 protein. The D gene is left open where the match is weak. Where a row states a size, it is once, few, many or the class of an expanded clone; other rows omit it.

j_call: TRBJ1-1; clone_size: .; d_call: .; v_call: TRBV4-3; cdr3_nt: TGCGCCAGCAGCCAAGATGACAGCCGCACTGAAGCTTTCTTT; cdr3_aa: CASSQDDSRTEAFF
j_call: TRBJ2-1; clone_size: .; d_call: .; v_call: TRBV6-1; cdr3_nt: TGTGCCAGCAGTGAAACGTTTAACTACAATGAGCAGTTCTTC; cdr3_aa: CASSETFNYNEQFF
j_call: TRBJ2-3; clone_size: .; d_call: TRBD2; v_call: TRBV28; cdr3_nt: TGTGCCAGCAGTCCCGAAGGGGTCGGGAGGGCCGGCGATCGACCTACGCAGTATTTT; cdr3_aa: CASSPEGVGRAGDRPTQYF
j_call: TRBJ2-7; clone_size: .; d_call: TRBD2; v_call: TRBV12-3/TRBV12-4; cdr3_nt: TGTGCCAGCAGTTCGACTAGCGGCTACGAGCAGTACTTC; cdr3_aa: CASSSTSGYEQYF
j_call: TRBJ2-7; clone_size: .; d_call: TRBD2; v_call: TRBV5-4; cdr3_nt: TGTGCCAGCAGCTCGCCGGGACTAGCGAGCCACGAGCAGTACTTC; cdr3_aa: CASSSPGLASHEQYF
j_call: TRBJ2-3; clone_size: .; d_call: .; v_call: TRBV6-5; cdr3_nt: TGTGCCGTACTATACAGCCCAAGCACAGATACGCAGTATTTT; cdr3_aa: CAVLYSPSTDTQYF
j_call: TRBJ2-2; clone_size: .; d_call: .; v_call: TRBV7-9; cdr3_nt: TGTGCCAGCAGCTTCGGACAGACGAACACCGGGGAGCTGTTTTTT; cdr3_aa: CASSFGQTNTGELFF
j_call: TRBJ2-7; clone_size: .; d_call: .; v_call: TRBV19; cdr3_nt: TGTGCCAGTAGTATCCCGGGGAGGCCCTACGAGCAGTACTTC; cdr3_aa: CASSIPGRPYEQYF
j_call: TRBJ1-2; clone_size: .; d_call: TRBD1; v_call: TRBV19; cdr3_nt: TGTGCCAGTACCATATCAACAGGGGCCTATGGCTACATCTTC; cdr3_aa: CASTISTGAYGYIF
j_call: TRBJ2-7; clone_size: .; d_call: .; v_call: TRBV3-1/TRBV3-2; cdr3_nt: TGTGCCAGCAGCCAACGGACAGCTACCTACGAGCAGTACTTC; cdr3_aa: CASSQRTATYEQYF
j_call: TRBJ1-1; clone_size: .; d_call: TRBD1; v_call: TRBV7-6; cdr3_nt: TGTGCCAGCAGCTTAGGAGCCGGGACAGGAAACACTGAAGCTTTCTTT; cdr3_aa: CASSLGAGTGNTEAFF
j_call: TRBJ2-1; clone_size: .; d_call: .; v_call: TRBV3-1/TRBV3-2; cdr3_nt: TGTGCCAGCAGCCAAGAAGACAATGAGCAGTTCTTC; cdr3_aa: CASSQEDNEQFF
j_call: TRBJ1-2; clone_size: .; d_call: TRBD1; v_call: TRBV5-6; cdr3_nt: TGTGCCAGCAGCTTGGTAGGGGGCGGCGGCTATGGCTACACCTTC; cdr3_aa: CASSLVGGGGYGYTF
j_call: TRBJ1-5; clone_size: many; d_call: .; v_call: TRBV28; cdr3_nt: TGTGCCAGCAGTTTCCGGCCCCAGCATTTT; cdr3_aa: CASSFRPQHF
j_call: TRBJ2-1; clone_size: .; d_call: TRBD2; v_call: TRBV6-2/TRBV6-3; cdr3_nt: TGTGCCAGCAGTTACTCGTCGGGAGGGCAGTTCTTC; cdr3_aa: CASSYSSGGQFF
j_call: TRBJ1-1; clone_size: once; d_call: .; v_call: TRBV6-5; cdr3_nt: TGTGCCAGCAGCCCCAGGGAGGGAACTGAAGCTTTCTTT; cdr3_aa: CASSPREGTEAFF
j_call: TRBJ1-4; clone_size: .; d_call: .; v_call: TRBV5-4; cdr3_nt: TGTGCCAGCAGCTTGGGACTGTCCATGGCAGAAAAACTGTTTTTT; cdr3_aa: CASSLGLSMAEKLFF
j_call: TRBJ2-1; clone_size: .; d_call: .; v_call: TRBV5-1; cdr3_nt: TGCGCCAGCAGCTTGGAAGGGGAATTCAATGAGCAGTTCTTC; cdr3_aa: CASSLEGEFNEQFF
j_call: TRBJ2-5; clone_size: once; d_call: .; v_call: TRBV6-1; cdr3_nt: TGTGCCAGCAGTGACGGCAGGAACCAAGAGACCCAGTACTTC; cdr3_aa: CASSDGRNQETQYF
j_call: TRBJ2-5; clone_size: .; d_call: TRBD2; v_call: TRBV7-2; cdr3_nt: TGTGCCAGCAGCTTAAGGTTCGGGGGGATGGAGACCCAGTACTTC; cdr3_aa: CASSLRFGGMETQYF
j_call: TRBJ2-7; clone_size: .; d_call: TRBD2; v_call: TRBV6-1; cdr3_nt: TGTGCCAGCAGTGACCCTAGCGGGGGACCGTACGAGCAGTACTTC; cdr3_aa: CASSDPSGGPYEQYF
j_call: TRBJ2-1; clone_size: .; d_call: TRBD2; v_call: TRBV29-1; cdr3_nt: TGCAGCGGGGGGACTAGCGGGAAGAATGAGCAGTTCTTC; cdr3_aa: CSGGTSGKNEQFF
j_call: TRBJ2-1; clone_size: .; d_call: TRBD1; v_call: TRBV23-1; cdr3_nt: TGCGCCAGCAGTCACCGGGACAGGGGGCTAACCGGGATTTACAATGAGCAGTTCTTC; cdr3_aa: CASSHRDRGLTGIYNEQFF
j_call: TRBJ1-2; clone_size: .; d_call: TRBD1; v_call: TRBV11-2; cdr3_nt: TGTGCCAGCAGCTTCGACAGGGAAGAATCTGGCTACACCTTC; cdr3_aa: CASSFDREESGYTF
j_call: TRBJ2-5; clone_size: .; d_call: .; v_call: TRBV12-2; cdr3_nt: TGTGCAAGTCGCTTAGGTGGGCTAGCGGGAGGTGGTAAGACCCAGTACTTC; cdr3_aa: CASRLGGLAGGGKTQYF
j_call: TRBJ1-3; clone_size: .; d_call: .; v_call: TRBV6-6; cdr3_nt: TGTGCCAGCAGCTACGGGGGCAGGCGAGTTACGAGCTCTGGAAACACCATATATTTT; cdr3_aa: CASSYGGRRVTSSGNTIYF
j_call: TRBJ2-2; clone_size: .; d_call: TRBD2; v_call: TRBV27; cdr3_nt: TGTGCCAGCAGTATAGCGGGTGGTGGCGGGGAGCTGTTTTTT; cdr3_aa: CASSIAGGGGELFF
j_call: TRBJ2-7; clone_size: .; d_call: .; v_call: TRBV7-2; cdr3_nt: TGTGCCAGCAGCTTAGTGGCCGGTTACGAGCAGTACTTC; cdr3_aa: CASSLVAGYEQYF
j_call: TRBJ2-1; clone_size: .; d_call: .; v_call: TRBV20-1; cdr3_nt: TGCAGTGCTAGTCCCGGGCGAAATGAGCAGTTCTTC; cdr3_aa: CSASPGRNEQFF
j_call: TRBJ2-7; clone_size: .; d_call: .; v_call: TRBV18; cdr3_nt: TGTGCCAGCTCGGAAGGATTACGTGGGTGGGGCTACGAGCAGTACTTC; cdr3_aa: CASSEGLRGWGYEQYF
j_call: TRBJ1-2; clone_size: once; d_call: .; v_call: TRBV13; cdr3_nt: TGTGCCAGCAGCGCCAGGGGAAACTATGGCTACACCTTC; cdr3_aa: CASSARGNYGYTF
j_call: TRBJ2-3; clone_size: .; d_call: .; v_call: TRBV11-2; cdr3_nt: TGTGCCAGCAGCTTAGAACCCCGACAAAGCACAGATACGCAGTATTTT; cdr3_aa: CASSLEPRQSTDTQYF
j_call: TRBJ2-3; clone_size: .; d_call: .; v_call: TRBV29-1; cdr3_nt: TGCAGCGTTGATGCCGGCACAGATACGCAGTATTTT; cdr3_aa: CSVDAGTDTQYF
j_call: TRBJ1-5; clone_size: .; d_call: .; v_call: TRBV30; cdr3_nt: TGTGCCTGGGCCGAGGGGGACAGCAATCAGCCCCAGCATTTT; cdr3_aa: CAWAEGDSNQPQHF
j_call: TRBJ2-7; clone_size: .; d_call: .; v_call: TRBV5-1; cdr3_nt: TGCGCCAGCAGCCTTGAAGGGCAGGTGGACTTTGCATTC; cdr3_aa: CASSLEGQVDFAF
j_call: TRBJ2-7; clone_size: .; d_call: .; v_call: TRBV9; cdr3_nt: TGTGCCAGCAGCCCCGGGCCCCGTCGTGAGCAGTACTTC; cdr3_aa: CASSPGPRREQYF
j_call: TRBJ2-2; clone_size: .; d_call: .; v_call: TRBV24-1; cdr3_nt: TGTGCCACCAGTGATTTCGGGAGTTCGAACACCGGGGAGCTGTTTTTT; cdr3_aa: CATSDFGSSNTGELFF
j_call: TRBJ2-3; clone_size: .; d_call: .; v_call: TRBV15; cdr3_nt: TGTGCCACCAGCAGGGGGAACAGGGACACAGATACGCAGTATTTT; cdr3_aa: CATSRGNRDTDTQYF
j_call: TRBJ2-3; clone_size: .; d_call: TRBD2; v_call: TRBV11-3; cdr3_nt: TGTGCCAGCTTTTTAGCGGGAGTCCCAGATACGCAGTATTTT; cdr3_aa: CASFLAGVPDTQYF
j_call: TRBJ2-5; clone_size: .; d_call: .; v_call: TRBV24-1; cdr3_nt: TGTGCCACCAGTGAGGCAGGAGGGGAGACCCAGTACTTC; cdr3_aa: CATSEAGGETQYF
j_call: TRBJ1-5; clone_size: .; d_call: TRBD1; v_call: TRBV9; cdr3_nt: TGTGCCAGCAGCGTGGGGGACAGGCCACAGCATTTT; cdr3_aa: CASSVGDRPQHF
j_call: TRBJ1-3; clone_size: .; d_call: TRBD1; v_call: TRBV2; cdr3_nt: TGTGCCAGCCGTAGGGTTCAGGGGGTCTCTGGAAACACCATATATTTT; cdr3_aa: CASRRVQGVSGNTIYF
j_call: TRBJ2-3; clone_size: few; d_call: .; v_call: TRBV7-8; cdr3_nt: TGTGCCAGCAGCTTTGGAGATACGCAGTATTTT; cdr3_aa: CASSFGDTQYF
j_call: TRBJ2-7; clone_size: .; d_call: .; v_call: TRBV20-1; cdr3_nt: TGCAGTGCTAGCCTCGACCCAGGGCAGTACTTC; cdr3_aa: CSASLDPGQYF
j_call: TRBJ2-3; clone_size: .; d_call: .; v_call: TRBV6-1; cdr3_nt: TGTGCCAGCAGTGAGTCCGGGAGTGGTGCAGATACGCAGTATTTT; cdr3_aa: CASSESGSGADTQYF
j_call: TRBJ2-5; clone_size: .; d_call: TRBD2; v_call: TRBV30; cdr3_nt: TGTGCCTGGAGTTCGGGCGGGAGCCGGGAGACCCAGTACTTC; cdr3_aa: CAWSSGGSRETQYF
j_call: TRBJ2-7; clone_size: .; d_call: TRBD2; v_call: TRBV19; cdr3_nt: TGTGCCAGTAGTATCGGACCCGCCGGGACTAGCTCCGACGAGCAGTACTTC; cdr3_aa: CASSIGPAGTSSDEQYF
j_call: TRBJ2-2; clone_size: .; d_call: .; v_call: TRBV5-1; cdr3_nt: TGCGCCAGCAGCCTAGTATTTGGGCCCACCGGGGAGCTGTTTTTT; cdr3_aa: CASSLVFGPTGELFF
j_call: TRBJ2-3; clone_size: .; d_call: TRBD2; v_call: TRBV7-2; cdr3_nt: TGTGCCAGCAGCTACTCCCCGGGACTAGCCACAGATACGCAGTATTTT; cdr3_aa: CASSYSPGLATDTQYF
j_call: TRBJ1-4; clone_size: many; d_call: .; v_call: TRBV28; cdr3_nt: TGTGCCAGCAGACGACCGACCAAGGCAACTAATGAAAAACTGTTTTTT; cdr3_aa: CASRRPTKATNEKLFF
j_call: TRBJ1-6; clone_size: few; d_call: .; v_call: TRBV6-6; cdr3_nt: TGTGCCAGCAGTTACGCCGGGCCTCGGGATTCACCCCTCCACTTT; cdr3_aa: CASSYAGPRDSPLHF
j_call: TRBJ2-3; clone_size: .; d_call: TRBD1; v_call: TRBV12-5; cdr3_nt: TGTGCTAGTGGTTTGCGGGACAGCCCTCCGGATACGCAGTATTTT; cdr3_aa: CASGLRDSPPDTQYF
j_call: TRBJ2-3; clone_size: .; d_call: .; v_call: TRBV18; cdr3_nt: TGTGCCAGCTCACCGAGTTTAGAGGATACGCAGTATTTT; cdr3_aa: CASSPSLEDTQYF
j_call: TRBJ1-1; clone_size: .; d_call: TRBD1; v_call: TRBV5-1; cdr3_nt: TGCGCCAGCACTACCGAGGGGGCGAACACTGAAGCTTTCTTT; cdr3_aa: CASTTEGANTEAFF
j_call: TRBJ2-7; clone_size: .; d_call: TRBD1; v_call: TRBV4-2; cdr3_nt: TGTGCCAGCAGCGACCTCCCGACAGGGGGATCCTACGAGCAGTACTTC; cdr3_aa: CASSDLPTGGSYEQYF
j_call: TRBJ1-1; clone_size: .; d_call: .; v_call: TRBV19; cdr3_nt: TGTGCCAGTAGTACACCGCGACCGAAGAACACTGAAGCTTTCTTT; cdr3_aa: CASSTPRPKNTEAFF
j_call: TRBJ1-5; clone_size: .; d_call: .; v_call: TRBV6-5; cdr3_nt: TGTGCCAGCTGTTGGGGAGCTAGCAATCAGCCCCAGCATTTT; cdr3_aa: CASCWGASNQPQHF
j_call: TRBJ2-1; clone_size: .; d_call: TRBD2; v_call: TRBV7-3; cdr3_nt: TGTGCCAGCAGCTCGACGACTAGCGGGAGCCACAATGAGCAGTTCTTC; cdr3_aa: CASSSTTSGSHNEQFF
j_call: TRBJ2-2; clone_size: .; d_call: .; v_call: TRBV2; cdr3_nt: TGTGCCAGCCGGGAGGGGGCGATGGGGACCGGGGAGCTGTTTTTT; cdr3_aa: CASREGAMGTGELFF